These 7 T cell receptor beta chains originate from one sample sequenced in a study of cytomegalovirus exposure and HLA in healthy donors. Researchers ran the PCR with 60 Vbeta and 13 Jbeta primers. Some clones are missing from TCRdb's copy, which holds only in-frame ones; the method was immunoSEQ multiplex PCR. Of roughly 290,000 clones listed, under 90% were seen once; the top ten hold roughly 0.31%. Sequenced sample: PBMCs. All receptors derive from a girl aged 2 to 10 in good health and CMV-seronegative.

The chain uses TRBV11-2 and TRBJ2-2; D may be TRBD2 (5 bases). V gave up 4 bases and J gave up 1 base, with 13 bases separating them. The germline V gene encodes CDR1 SGHAT and CDR2 FQNNGV. The CDR3 extends over 16 amino acids. The CDR3 sequence is CASSSLPGWNTGELFF. CDR3 nucleotides: TGTGCCAGCAGCTCACTACCGGGGTGGAACACCGGGGAGCTGTTTTTT. Together with reference TRBV11-2 and TRBJ2-2, the CDR3 gives the full variable domain: EAGVAQSPRYKIIEKRQSVAFWCNPISGHATLYWYQQILGQGPKLLIQFQNNGVVDDSQLPKDRFSAERLKGVDSTLKIQPAKLEDSAVYLCASSSLPGWNTGELFFGEGSRLTVL.

This clone was counted only a few times. The J gene is TRBJ2-1, the V gene TRBV7-2, with 8 bases that match TRBD2. CDR1 and CDR2 from the germline V gene are SGHTA and FQGNSA. The CDR3 loop spans 18 amino acids. V lost 5 bases to trimming and J lost 4 bases; unmatched junction nucleotides: 16. CDR3 nucleotide sequence: TGTGCCAGCAGCCTAACAGTCTCGGGACTAGGGGGTTACAATGAGCAGTTCTTC. Residues: CASSLTVSGLGGYNEQFF.

The chain employs TRBV9 and TRBJ2-7; D is undetermined. Germline V gives CDR1 SGDLS, CDR2 YYNGEE. The CDR3 is 14 residues long. The V and J ends lost 0 bases and 1 base respectively, with 8 bases between them. In DNA, the CDR3 is TGTGCCAGCAGCGTAGTGCCAGGATCCTACGAGCAGTACTTC. Its protein product is CASSVVPGSYEQYF.

This rearrangement joins TRBV7-2 to TRBJ2-3, with 10 bases matching TRBD2. Germline CDR1 and CDR2: SGHTA and FQGNSA. The CDR3 is 16 amino acids. V lost 6 bases and J lost 2; bases outside the gene matches: 8. For the CDR3, the DNA is TGTGCCAGCAGAAGGGAGCGGGAGGGATCCACAGATACGCAGTATTTT. Its protein is CASRREREGSTDTQYF.

The CDR3 bases are TGCGCCAGCAGCTTGGTCGGGGGGCTCACTGAAGCTTTCTTT. This encodes CASSLVGGLTEAFF. The chain couples TRBV5-1 to TRBJ1-1; D is perhaps TRBD1 (6 bases). The V and J ends lost 0 bases and 4 bases respectively, with 10 bases between them. The CDR3 sequence is 14 residues long. Germline V gene data show CDR1 as SGHRS and CDR2 as YFSETQ. The full variable domain, in which reference TRBV5-1 and TRBJ1-1 provide the parts outside the CDR3, is KAGVTQTPRYLIKTRGQQVTLSCSPISGHRSVSWYQQTPGQGLQFLFEYFSETQRNKGNFPGRFSGRQFSNSRSEMNVSTLELGDSALYLCASSLVGGLTEAFFGQGTRLTVV.

This chain links TRBV2 with TRBJ1-1; D is undetermined. V lost 8 bases and J 6 bases, leaving 10 bases between the germline ends. The CDR3 loop spans 11 amino acids. The germline CDR1 and CDR2 sequences are SNHLY and FYNNEI. CDR3 DNA sequence: TGTGCCAGCGCCGGGAGGGCTGAAGCTTTCTTT. Amino acid sequence: CASAGRAEAFF.

The chain combines TRBV2 with TRBJ2-1; 7 nucleotides align to TRBD1. Trimming cost V 5 bases and J 7 bases; bases outside gene matches: 8. The length of the CDR3 is 14 residues. Looked up from germline, CDR1 is SNHLY and CDR2 is FYNNEI. Here the CDR3 reads CASSLDRVLNEQFF. CDR3 DNA sequence: TGTGCCAGCAGTCTAGACAGGGTTCTTAATGAGCAGTTCTTC.